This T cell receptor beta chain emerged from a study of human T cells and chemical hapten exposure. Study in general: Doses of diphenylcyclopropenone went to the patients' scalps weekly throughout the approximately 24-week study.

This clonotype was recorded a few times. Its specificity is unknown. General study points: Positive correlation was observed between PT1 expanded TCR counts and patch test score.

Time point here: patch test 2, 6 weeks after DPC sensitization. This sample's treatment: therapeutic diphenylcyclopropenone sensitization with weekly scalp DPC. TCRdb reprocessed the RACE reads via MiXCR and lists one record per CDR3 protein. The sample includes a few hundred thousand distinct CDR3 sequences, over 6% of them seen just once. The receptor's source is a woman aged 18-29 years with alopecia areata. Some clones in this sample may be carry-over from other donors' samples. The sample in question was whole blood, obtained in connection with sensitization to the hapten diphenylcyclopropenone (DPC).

This CDR3 reads CASSQAGRVSGANVLTF. CDR3 nucleotide sequence: TGTGCCAGCAGCCAAGCTGGGCGGGTATCTGGGGCCAACGTCCTGACTTTC. The gene calls are TRBV4-2 and TRBJ2-6; the D gene is possibly TRBD2 (5 bases). The CDR3 contains 17 residues. Trimming removed 1 base at V and 1 base at J, with 11 bases between. CDR1 and CDR2 (germline): LGHNA, YNFKEQ.